This T cell receptor beta chain emerged from a study of cytomegalovirus exposure and HLA in healthy donors. Study conclusions and caveats: Donor immune exposure was known only as CMV serostatus.

On this clone itself: Its antigen remains unidentified.

The PCR had 60 Vbeta and 13 Jbeta primers. The assay was immunoSEQ multiplex PCR, and TCRdb's table has in-frame clones only and misses some. The sample has about 110,000 clones, 76% seen once. This CDR3 has 15 amino acids. Germline CDR1 and CDR2: SGHRS and YFSETQ. V lost 0 bases to trimming and J lost 2 bases, with 12 bases between them. Sample: PBMCs. This TCR derives from a man aged 25-45 years in good health and CMV-seropositive. J is TRBJ2-7 and V is TRBV5-1; weak D call: TRBD2 (6 bases). The CDR3 DNA is TGCGCCAGCAGCTTGGTGCAGGGAGGACCCTACGAGCAGTACTTC. Translated: CASSLVQGGPYEQYF.